Below are 29 T cell receptor beta chains sequenced from a single sample in a study of T cell responses to AZD1222 COVID-19 vaccine. The assay was immunoSEQ multiplex PCR, and TCRdb's table has in-frame clones only and misses some. Here the sample spans roughly 170,000 clones, 88% being singletons. This specimen was peripheral blood, taken on day 0 of AZD1222 vaccination. The receptors come from an adult in good health.

The rearrangement links TRBV20-1 to TRBJ1-1; D is undetermined. The V gene lost 3 bases and the J gene lost 0 bases, with 11 bases spanning the gap. CDR3 length: 14 residues. Germline values: CDR1 DFQATT, CDR2 SNEGSKA (reference sequence). Here the CDR3 reads CSASPKGLNTEAFF. The CDR3 DNA reads TGCAGTGCTAGTCCCAAGGGCCTGAACACTGAAGCTTTCTTT.

As regards this clone: Sequence at one end of the junction differs from germline and may be a read error. This rearrangement joins TRBV7-7 to TRBJ1-3; no definite D call. Germline CDR1 is SSHAT and CDR2 is FNYEAQ (reference sequence). This CDR3 comprises 13 residues. This CDR3 is CASSVNVGNTIYF. In DNA, the CDR3 is TGTGCTAGCAGCGTTAATGTTGGAAACACCATATATTTT.

The CDR3 spells CASSWRGGTGELFF. CDR3 coding DNA: TGTGCCAGCAGCTGGCGTGGAGGGACCGGGGAGCTGTTTTTT. J is TRBJ2-2 and V is TRBV7-3; TRBD2 is a possible D gene (6 bases). Germline loops: CDR1 SGHTA, CDR2 FQGTGA. Between the trimmed V and J ends, which lost 4 bases and 5 bases, there was a span of 11 bases. The CDR3 covers 14 residues.

The chain carries TRBV28 and TRBJ1-1, with D perhaps matching TRBD1 (5 bases). Germline V lookup: CDR1 MDHEN, CDR2 SYDVKM. The CDR3 length is 14 residues. V was shortened by 9 bases and J by 1 base, with 15 bases between the two germline ends. DNA of the CDR3: TGTGCCAGTAGCAGAACGGGGCAGAACACTGAAGCTTTCTTT. This gives the protein CASSRTGQNTEAFF.

This clone was seen only once. V and J are TRBV19 and TRBJ1-5; D is unresolved. The V and J ends lost 1 base and 6 bases respectively, with 7 bases between them. The CDR3 has 13 residues. CDR1 LNHDA and CDR2 SQIVND come from the germline V gene (reference sequence). This chain's CDR3 is CASSIAGIQPQHF. In nucleotides, the CDR3 is TGTGCCAGTAGTATAGCTGGGATTCAGCCCCAGCATTTT.

The CDR3 here is CATSRDIDGYSNQPQHF. As DNA, the CDR3 is TGTGCCACCAGCAGGGACATAGACGGATATAGCAATCAGCCCCAGCATTTT. The rearrangement uses TRBV15 and TRBJ1-5, with TRBD1 as a possible D gene (5 bases). Trimming left V 3 bases short and J 0 bases short, with 15 bases between. The CDR3 is 17 residues long. Germline V gene data show CDR1 as LNHNV and CDR2 as YYDKDF (reference sequence).

The chain uses TRBV4-1 and TRBJ2-6, with 7 bases that match TRBD1. The CDR3 has 18 residues. Germline CDR1 and CDR2: MGHRA and YSYEKL. After removal of 2 bases from V and 0 bases from J, the junction contained 7 bases not matched to a gene. In DNA, the CDR3 is TGCGCCAGCAGCCAATCCGGGACAGTCCGCTCTGGGGCCAACGTCCTGACTTTC. This sequence encodes CASSQSGTVRSGANVLTF.

The chain joins TRBV30 to TRBJ1-1, with 7 bases identical to TRBD1. CDR3 size: 14 residues. Germline-derived CDR1 and CDR2 are GTSNPN and SVGIG (reference sequence). Trimming cost V 3 bases and J 1 base; bases outside gene matches: 5. The CDR3 here is CAWRKGQTNTEAFF. The CDR3 DNA sequence: TGTGCCTGGAGGAAGGGACAGACGAACACTGAAGCTTTCTTT.

The chain has TRBV24-1 and TRBJ2-3; no clear D gene. Germline lookup yields CDR1 KGHDR and CDR2 SFDVKD. V lost 4 bases and J lost 0, with 10 bases in between. There are 15 residues in the CDR3. The CDR3 bases are TGTGCCACCAGTGACTCCGAGACTAGCACAGATACGCAGTATTTT. It is translated as CATSDSETSTDTQYF.

The chain has TRBV11-2 and TRBJ2-7; no reliable D call. The CDR3 has 14 residues. Germline loops: CDR1 SGHAT, CDR2 FQNNGV. V lost 1 base and J 3 bases, leaving 10 bases between the germline ends. CDR3 amino acids: CASSLGYPHYEQYF. The CDR3 DNA reads as TGTGCCAGCAGCTTAGGGTATCCCCACTACGAGCAGTACTTC.

V gene TRBV28 combines with J gene TRBJ2-7; the D call may be TRBD1 or TRBD2 (5 bases each). V shed 6 bases and J shed 2 bases, with 17 bases lying between them. This CDR3 has 15 amino acids. The germline V gene has CDR1 MDHEN and CDR2 SYDVKM. CDR3 nucleotide sequence: TGTGCCAGCAGGGTGGGGACGTGGTCCACCTACGAGCAGTACTTC. It specifies CASRVGTWSTYEQYF.

The gene calls are TRBV6-2 or TRBV6-3 and TRBJ1-1; TRBD1 is a possible D gene (6 bases). CDR3 length equals 11 residues. V gave up 5 bases and J gave up 7 bases, with 8 bases separating them. CDR1 is MNHEY and CDR2 is SVGEGT in the germline V gene. This CDR3 is CASSGQREAFF. In DNA, the CDR3 is TGTGCCAGCAGTGGACAGCGTGAAGCTTTCTTT.

The chain uses TRBV6-1 and TRBJ2-7; either TRBD1 or TRBD2 may supply D (5 bases each). The CDR3 has 16 residues. Germline V gene data show CDR1 as MNHNS and CDR2 as SASEGT. V was shortened by 4 bases and J by 7 bases, with 23 bases between the two germline ends. The CDR3 protein is CASSVTALVRGWEQYF. The CDR3, as DNA: TGTGCCAGCAGTGTGACGGCCCTGGTGAGGGGTTGGGAGCAGTACTTC.

The J gene is TRBJ2-1, the V gene TRBV28; 7 bases agree with TRBD2. There are 15 residues in the CDR3. V was pared by 6 bases and J by 6 bases, with 11 bases of the junction left unmatched. CDR1 MDHEN and CDR2 SYDVKM come from the germline V gene. The CDR3 sequence is CASSPRRLAFNEQFF. CDR3 DNA: TGTGCCAGCAGCCCCCGCAGACTAGCATTCAATGAGCAGTTCTTC.

This clone came up once. This chain links TRBV28 with TRBJ2-7; the D is unclear. CDR3 length: 15 amino acids. V dropped 5 bases and J dropped 2 bases, with 16 bases sitting between them. The germline V gene has CDR1 MDHEN and CDR2 SYDVKM. In nucleotides, the CDR3 is TGTGCCAGCAGTACTCCGGGTCGACTTACCTACGAGCAGTACTTC. This gives the protein CASSTPGRLTYEQYF.

This chain connects TRBV7-8 to TRBJ2-7; the D gene could be TRBD1 or TRBD2 (5 bases each). Germline assignment: CDR1 SGHVS and CDR2 FQNEAQ. The CDR3 is made up of 17 amino acids. V lost 4 bases and J lost 0, with 19 bases in between. The CDR3 here is CASSSKTRDVSSYEQYF. The DNA for the CDR3 is TGTGCCAGCAGCTCAAAAACCCGGGACGTTAGCTCCTACGAGCAGTACTTC. Combining the CDR3 with reference TRBV7-8 and TRBJ2-7 gives the whole variable domain GAGVSQSPRYKVAKRGQDVALRCDPISGHVSLFWYQQALGQGPEFLTYFQNEAQLDKSGLPSDRFFAERPEGSVSTLKIQRTQQEDSAVYLCASSSKTRDVSSYEQYFGPGTRLTVT.

CDR3 nucleotides: TGCGCCAGCAGTACCTCAGGGAACGGCGGCAGTCAGCCCCAGCATTTT. The encoded protein is CASSTSGNGGSQPQHF. V gene TRBV10-2 combines with J gene TRBJ1-5; tentative D call: TRBD1 (5 bases). CDR1 WSHSY and CDR2 SAAADI come from the germline V gene. V lost 5 bases, J lost 6 bases, and 20 bases lay in between. This CDR3 is 16 amino acids long.

The V gene is TRBV6-5, the J gene TRBJ2-1; TRBD1 matches at 8 bases. CDR1 is MNHEY and CDR2 is SVGAGI in the germline V gene. Trimming at V came to 5 bases and at J to 8 bases, leaving 5 bases not matched to a gene. The length of the CDR3 is 13 residues. The CDR3 sequence is CASSPTGADEQFF. The CDR3 coding sequence is TGTGCCAGCAGTCCGACAGGGGCAGATGAGCAGTTCTTC.

The chain employs TRBV6-2 or TRBV6-3 and TRBJ1-2; D gene ambiguous. V lost 6 bases to trimming and J lost 4 bases, with 15 bases between them. This CDR3 spans 14 amino acids. Germline V gene lookup returns CDR1 MNHEY and CDR2 SVGEGT. The CDR3 region has the DNA TGTGCCAGCAGCCCCAGGCGACCAACCTATGGCTACACCTTC. This sequence encodes CASSPRRPTYGYTF.

V usage is TRBV9 and J usage is TRBJ2-1; weak D call: TRBD2 (5 bases). The CDR3 covers 16 residues. V shed 4 bases and J shed 5 bases, with 19 bases lying between them. Per the germline V gene, CDR1 is SGDLS and CDR2 is YYNGEE. The CDR3 sequence is CASSTNVRTGDNEQFF. In nucleotides, the CDR3 is TGTGCCAGCAGCACCAACGTCCGGACCGGGGACAATGAGCAGTTCTTC.

V and J are TRBV5-6 and TRBJ1-6; 7 bases match TRBD1. The CDR3 runs to 15 residues. J gave up 5 bases and V 5 bases, and 7 bases lay outside the gene matches. Germline CDR1 is SGHDT and CDR2 is YYEEEE. CDR3 residues: CASSSGTANNSPLHF. DNA of the CDR3: TGTGCCAGCAGTTCCGGGACAGCCAATAATTCACCCCTCCACTTT.

This rearrangement joins TRBV4-1 to TRBJ2-1, with 8 bases identical to TRBD2. There are 18 residues in the CDR3. Per the germline V gene, CDR1 is MGHRA and CDR2 is YSYEKL. The V and J ends lost 0 bases and 5 bases, in that order; junction bases with no gene match: 12. The chain's CDR3 is CASSQDPRGGRLNNEQFF. In nucleotides, the CDR3 is TGCGCCAGCAGCCAAGACCCACGGGGGGGGCGGCTAAACAATGAGCAGTTCTTC.

The V call is TRBV7-9, the J call TRBJ2-7; TRBD2 is a possible D gene (7 bases). The CDR3 spans 17 residues. The germline V gene encodes CDR1 SEHNR and CDR2 FQNEAQ (reference sequence). V was pared by 0 bases and J by 3 bases, with 18 bases between. The DNA of the CDR3 is TGTGCCAGCAGCTTAGCGGAGGGGGAGGGCCTAGGCTACGAGCAGTACTTC. Protein product: CASSLAEGEGLGYEQYF.

The CDR3 protein is CASSLGGTGNSGNTIYF. The CDR3 bases are TGTGCCAGCAGCTTAGGGGGGACAGGGAACTCTGGAAACACCATATATTTT. The chain carries TRBV13 and TRBJ1-3, with 9 bases fitting TRBD1. The trim removed 0 bases at V and 0 bases at J, leaving 3 bases unmatched. The CDR3 length is 17 residues. CDR1 and CDR2 from the germline V gene are PRHDT and FYEKMQ (reference sequence).

As DNA, the CDR3 is TGTGCCAGCAGCCCGACTAGCGGGGGGAGGACGCAGTATTTT. Its translation: CASSPTSGGRTQYF. The chain uses TRBV7-2 and TRBJ2-3; 13 bases align to TRBD2. The CDR3 has 14 amino acids. After removal of 5 bases from V and 9 bases from J, the junction contained 5 bases not matched to a gene. Per germline, CDR1 SGHTA and CDR2 FQGNSA.

V usage is TRBV7-8 and J usage is TRBJ1-3, with a weak D call TRBD1 (5 bases). V was pared by 1 base and J by 1 base, with 11 bases between. Per the germline V gene, CDR1 is SGHVS and CDR2 is FQNEAQ. The CDR3 runs 16 residues. In nucleotides, the CDR3 is TGTGCCAGCAGCTTAGGGGGGTCGGGGTCTGGAAACACCATATATTTT. Translated: CASSLGGSGSGNTIYF.

This clone appeared once. The chain employs TRBV27 and TRBJ1-6; D perhaps matches TRBD1 (6 bases). The V gene lost 8 bases and the J gene lost 9 bases, with 14 bases spanning the gap. The CDR3 has 13 amino acids. CDR1 MNHEY and CDR2 SMNVEV come from the germline V gene (reference sequence). CDR3 residues: CASSTGYGSPLHF. DNA for the CDR3: TGTGCCAGCTCAACAGGGTACGGTTCACCCCTCCACTTT.

The chain recombines TRBV6-2 or TRBV6-3 with TRBJ1-5; TRBD1 aligns across 10 bases. Germline assignment: CDR1 MNHEY and CDR2 SVGEGT. Germline trimming cut 3 bases from V and 2 bases from J; bases unmatched to any gene: 10. This CDR3 comprises 18 residues. CDR3 sequence (DNA): TGTGCCAGCAGTTATAGACCGGGACAGGGGTTTCGCAATCAGCCCCAGCATTTT. Translation: CASSYRPGQGFRNQPQHF.

The V and J genes are TRBV27 and TRBJ1-4; D uncertain. In germline, CDR1 is MNHEY, CDR2 SMNVEV (reference sequence). The length of the CDR3 is 14 residues. V was shortened by 6 bases and J by 4 bases, with 12 bases between the two germline ends. The CDR3 DNA reads as TGTGCCAGCAGCCCCCACTCCAATAATGAAAAACTGTTTTTT. Protein: CASSPHSNNEKLFF.